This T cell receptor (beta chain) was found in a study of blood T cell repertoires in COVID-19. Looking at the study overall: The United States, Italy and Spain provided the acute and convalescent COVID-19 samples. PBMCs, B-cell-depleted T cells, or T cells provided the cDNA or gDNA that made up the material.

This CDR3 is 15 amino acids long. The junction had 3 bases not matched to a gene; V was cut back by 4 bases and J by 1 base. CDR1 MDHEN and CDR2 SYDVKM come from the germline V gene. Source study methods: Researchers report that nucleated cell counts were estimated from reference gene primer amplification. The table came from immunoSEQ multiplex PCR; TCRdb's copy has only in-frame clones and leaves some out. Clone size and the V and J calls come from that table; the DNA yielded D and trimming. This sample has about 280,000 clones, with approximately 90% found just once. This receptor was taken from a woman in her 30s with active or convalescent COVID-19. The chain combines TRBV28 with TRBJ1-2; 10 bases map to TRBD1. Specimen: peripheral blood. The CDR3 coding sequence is TGTGCCAGCAGTTCGACAGGGGGCGATAACTATGGCTACACCTTC. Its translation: CASSSTGGDNYGYTF.